The rows below give T cell receptor beta chains drawn from one sample of a study of T cells in Graves' hyperthyroidism and ophthalmopathy. MiXCR, run by TCRdb on the multiplex PCR reads, gives a single entry per CDR3 protein. The sample has about 560,000 distinct CDR3 sequences, 16% seen once. The sequenced sample was blood. The receptors come from a woman aged 18 to 35 with Graves' hyperthyroidism. CDR3s include the opening cysteine and the closing phenylalanine or tryptophan. The D gene is left open where the match is weak. Rows give clone size only sometimes, using once, few, many, or a class for an expanded clone.

j_gene: TRBJ1-2; v_gene: TRBV3-1; abundance: few; d_gene: .; len: 12; CDR3nt: TGTGCCAGCAGCCACGGAGACTATGGCTACACCTTC; CDR3aa: CASSHGDYGYTF
j_gene: TRBJ1-5; v_gene: TRBV19; abundance: few; d_gene: TRBD1; len: 15; CDR3nt: TGTGCCAGTAGTTCGATTCAGGGGGCGGTTCAGCCCCAGCATTTT; CDR3aa: CASSSIQGAVQPQHF
j_gene: TRBJ2-5; v_gene: TRBV24-1; abundance: many; d_gene: TRBD1; len: 12; CDR3nt: TGTGCCATTCGGGACAGACAAGAGACCCAGTACTTC; CDR3aa: CAIRDRQETQYF
j_gene: TRBJ2-1; v_gene: TRBV6-1; abundance: .; d_gene: .; len: 14; CDR3nt: TGTGCCAGCAGTCGCCAGGTCTCGGCCCATGAGCAGTTCTTC; CDR3aa: CASSRQVSAHEQFF
j_gene: TRBJ1-2; v_gene: TRBV12-3/TRBV12-4; abundance: few; d_gene: .; len: 12; CDR3nt: TGTGCCACCTCCGAGGCAGGGTATGGCTACACCTTC; CDR3aa: CATSEAGYGYTF
j_gene: TRBJ1-5; v_gene: TRBV6-6; abundance: many; d_gene: TRBD1; len: 15; CDR3nt: TGTGCCAGCAGTTACTCCGGACAGGGCAATCAGCCCCAGCATTTT; CDR3aa: CASSYSGQGNQPQHF
j_gene: TRBJ2-5; v_gene: TRBV2; abundance: many; d_gene: TRBD1; len: 15; CDR3nt: TGTGCCAGCAGGAAGGGGGGACAGGGCCGGGAGACCCAGTACTTC; CDR3aa: CASRKGGQGRETQYF
j_gene: TRBJ2-2; v_gene: TRBV5-1; abundance: .; d_gene: .; len: 17; CDR3nt: TGCGCCAGCAGCGATACAGGGACCGGTGCCCCCTACGGGGAGCTGTTTTTT; CDR3aa: CASSDTGTGAPYGELFF
j_gene: TRBJ2-1; v_gene: TRBV12-5; abundance: many; d_gene: TRBD2; len: 16; CDR3nt: TGTGCTAGTGGTACCACTAGCGGGCAAGCCTACAATGAGCAGTTCTTC; CDR3aa: CASGTTSGQAYNEQFF
j_gene: TRBJ2-2; v_gene: TRBV7-9; abundance: .; d_gene: TRBD2; len: 14; CDR3nt: TGTGCCAGCAGCCCGAGCGGGGGTGCCGGGGAGCTGTTTTTT; CDR3aa: CASSPSGGAGELFF
j_gene: TRBJ2-1; v_gene: TRBV28; abundance: many; d_gene: TRBD2; len: 13; CDR3nt: TGTGCCAGCAGTTTTTCCGGACTAGCGGAGCAGTTCTTC; CDR3aa: CASSFSGLAEQFF
j_gene: TRBJ1-1; v_gene: TRBV6-2/TRBV6-3; abundance: few; d_gene: TRBD1; len: 14; CDR3nt: TGTGCCAGCAGGCGGACAGGGGGAGGAACTGAAGCTTTCTTT; CDR3aa: CASRRTGGGTEAFF
j_gene: TRBJ2-1; v_gene: TRBV3-1; abundance: many; d_gene: .; len: 15; CDR3nt: TGTGCCAGCAGCCAAGGTCAGGTAACCTACAATGAGCAGTTCTTC; CDR3aa: CASSQGQVTYNEQFF
j_gene: TRBJ2-2; v_gene: TRBV12-3/TRBV12-4; abundance: many; d_gene: .; len: 15; CDR3nt: TGTGCCAGCACCCCCGACGGGGCGTTCACCGGGGAGCTGTTTTTT; CDR3aa: CASTPDGAFTGELFF
j_gene: TRBJ1-1; v_gene: TRBV7-9; abundance: few; d_gene: .; len: 15; CDR3nt: TGTGCCAGCAGACGCGTACAGGATTTGAACACTGAAGCTTTCTTT; CDR3aa: CASRRVQDLNTEAFF
j_gene: TRBJ2-7; v_gene: TRBV6-6; abundance: many; d_gene: TRBD1; len: 15; CDR3nt: TGTGCCAGCAGTTACTCGCAGGGGGCATCCTACGAGCAGTACTTC; CDR3aa: CASSYSQGASYEQYF
j_gene: TRBJ2-1; v_gene: TRBV7-9; abundance: many; d_gene: .; len: 18; CDR3nt: TGTGCCAGCAGCCCTCCCCGGGATTTGAAGGGTCGCTACAATGAGCAGTTCTTC; CDR3aa: CASSPPRDLKGRYNEQFF
j_gene: TRBJ2-5; v_gene: TRBV6-9; abundance: few; d_gene: .; len: 13; CDR3nt: TGTGCCAGCAGTTATGGGGGTTCAGAGACCCAGTACTTC; CDR3aa: CASSYGGSETQYF
j_gene: TRBJ2-2; v_gene: TRBV27; abundance: .; d_gene: TRBD1; len: 14; CDR3nt: TGTGCCAGCAGTCAGGGGGCCGACACCGGGGAGCTGTTTTTT; CDR3aa: CASSQGADTGELFF
j_gene: TRBJ2-7; v_gene: TRBV6-1; abundance: few; d_gene: TRBD2; len: 16; CDR3nt: TGTGCCAGCATGGGACTAGCGGGGGGAACTTCCTACGAGCAGTACTTC; CDR3aa: CASMGLAGGTSYEQYF
j_gene: TRBJ2-6; v_gene: TRBV7-9; abundance: few; d_gene: .; len: 15; CDR3nt: TGTGCCAGCAGCTTAAAAGGCTCTGGGGCCAACGTCCTGACTTTC; CDR3aa: CASSLKGSGANVLTF
j_gene: TRBJ2-3; v_gene: TRBV7-2; abundance: many; d_gene: .; len: 12; CDR3nt: TGTGCCAGCAGATCCCCCGGGACTGCGCAGTATTTT; CDR3aa: CASRSPGTAQYF
j_gene: TRBJ2-1; v_gene: TRBV6-5; abundance: few; d_gene: .; len: 14; CDR3nt: TGTGCCAGCAGTTACTACCAGGGTTACAATGAGCAGTTCTTC; CDR3aa: CASSYYQGYNEQFF
j_gene: TRBJ2-7; v_gene: TRBV6-2/TRBV6-3; abundance: few; d_gene: .; len: 13; CDR3nt: TGTGCCAGCAGTTACTCGGGTAGGAACGAGCAGTACTTC; CDR3aa: CASSYSGRNEQYF
j_gene: TRBJ2-3; v_gene: TRBV29-1; abundance: few; d_gene: .; len: 15; CDR3nt: TGCAGCGTTGAGGGGGGAGCTTCTAGCACAGATACGCAGTATTTT; CDR3aa: CSVEGGASSTDTQYF
j_gene: TRBJ1-1; v_gene: TRBV7-9; abundance: few; d_gene: .; len: 11; CDR3nt: TGTGCCAGTGCGTTAGACACTGAAGCTTTCTTT; CDR3aa: CASALDTEAFF
j_gene: TRBJ1-1; v_gene: TRBV12-3/TRBV12-4; abundance: many; d_gene: .; len: 14; CDR3nt: TGTGCCAGCAGTTTTGGGGGCGGGTACACTGAAGCTTTCTTT; CDR3aa: CASSFGGGYTEAFF
j_gene: TRBJ1-1; v_gene: TRBV19; abundance: .; d_gene: .; len: 13; CDR3nt: TGTGCCAGTAGTATAATGAGGAACACTGAAGCTTTCTTT; CDR3aa: CASSIMRNTEAFF
j_gene: TRBJ2-7; v_gene: TRBV12-3/TRBV12-4; abundance: many; d_gene: .; len: 14; CDR3nt: TGTGCCAGCAGTTTAGCGTCCAGGGGGGACGAGCAGTACTTC; CDR3aa: CASSLASRGDEQYF
j_gene: TRBJ2-2; v_gene: TRBV19; abundance: many; d_gene: TRBD1; len: 16; CDR3nt: TGTGCCAGTAGTATCAGGAGACAGGGCTCTGCCGGGGAGCTGTTTTTT; CDR3aa: CASSIRRQGSAGELFF
j_gene: TRBJ2-7; v_gene: TRBV19; abundance: .; d_gene: TRBD2; len: 15; CDR3nt: TGTGCCAGTAGTGAAGATCTAGCGGGAGGTTACGAGCAGTACTTC; CDR3aa: CASSEDLAGGYEQYF
j_gene: TRBJ1-6; v_gene: TRBV12-3/TRBV12-4; abundance: few; d_gene: .; len: 14; CDR3nt: TGTGCCAGCAGTTTAGGGTTGGAGGAGTCACCCCTCCACTTT; CDR3aa: CASSLGLEESPLHF
j_gene: TRBJ2-5; v_gene: TRBV20-1; abundance: many; d_gene: .; len: 14; CDR3nt: TGCAGTGCTACGTTCCCGGGGTACCAAGAGACCCAGTACTTC; CDR3aa: CSATFPGYQETQYF
j_gene: TRBJ1-2; v_gene: TRBV25-1; abundance: few; d_gene: .; len: 14; CDR3nt: TGTGCCAGCAGTGAGGGGCACCCTGGATATGGCTACACCTTC; CDR3aa: CASSEGHPGYGYTF
j_gene: TRBJ2-1; v_gene: TRBV19; abundance: few; d_gene: TRBD2; len: 15; CDR3nt: TGTGCCAGTAGTATTCGTAGCGGGACCTACAATGAGCAGTTCTTC; CDR3aa: CASSIRSGTYNEQFF
j_gene: TRBJ2-1; v_gene: TRBV24-1; abundance: many; d_gene: .; len: 12; CDR3nt: TGTGCCACCAGTGGGACCAACGATGAGCAGTTCTTC; CDR3aa: CATSGTNDEQFF
j_gene: TRBJ2-5; v_gene: TRBV20-1; abundance: many; d_gene: TRBD2; len: 15; CDR3nt: TGCAGTGCGCTACAGACTAGCGGGAAGGCGCAGACCCAGTACTTC; CDR3aa: CSALQTSGKAQTQYF